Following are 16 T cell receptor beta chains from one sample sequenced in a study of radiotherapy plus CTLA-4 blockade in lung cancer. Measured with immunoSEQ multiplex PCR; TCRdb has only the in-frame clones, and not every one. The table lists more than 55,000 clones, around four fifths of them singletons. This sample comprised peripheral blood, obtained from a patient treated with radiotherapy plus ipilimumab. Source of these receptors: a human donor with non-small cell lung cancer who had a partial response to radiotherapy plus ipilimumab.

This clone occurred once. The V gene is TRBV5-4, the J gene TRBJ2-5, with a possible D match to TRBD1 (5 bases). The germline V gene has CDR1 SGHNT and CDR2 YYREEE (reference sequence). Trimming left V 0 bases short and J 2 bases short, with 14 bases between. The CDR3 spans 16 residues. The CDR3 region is CASSLVLTARQETQYF. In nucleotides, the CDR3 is TGTGCCAGCAGCTTGGTATTGACAGCCCGACAAGAGACCCAGTACTTC.

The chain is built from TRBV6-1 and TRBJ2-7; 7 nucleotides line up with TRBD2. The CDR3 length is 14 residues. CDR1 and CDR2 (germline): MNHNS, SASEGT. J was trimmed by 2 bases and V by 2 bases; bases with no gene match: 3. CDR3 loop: CASSEWGGAYEQYF. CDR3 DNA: TGTGCCAGCAGTGAATGGGGAGGGGCCTACGAGCAGTACTTC.

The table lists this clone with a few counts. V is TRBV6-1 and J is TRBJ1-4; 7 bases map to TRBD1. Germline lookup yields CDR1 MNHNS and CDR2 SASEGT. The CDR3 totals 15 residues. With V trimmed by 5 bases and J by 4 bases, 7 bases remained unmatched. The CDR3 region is CASSTQGRINEKLFF. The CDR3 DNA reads TGTGCCAGCAGTACACAGGGGAGGATTAATGAAAAACTGTTTTTT.

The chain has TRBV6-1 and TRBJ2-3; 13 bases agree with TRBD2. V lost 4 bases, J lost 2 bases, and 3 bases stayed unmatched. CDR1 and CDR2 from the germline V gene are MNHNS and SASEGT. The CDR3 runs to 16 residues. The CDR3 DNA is TGTGCCAGCAGTGCGACTAGCGGGGGGAACACAGATACGCAGTATTTT. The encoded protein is CASSATSGGNTDTQYF.

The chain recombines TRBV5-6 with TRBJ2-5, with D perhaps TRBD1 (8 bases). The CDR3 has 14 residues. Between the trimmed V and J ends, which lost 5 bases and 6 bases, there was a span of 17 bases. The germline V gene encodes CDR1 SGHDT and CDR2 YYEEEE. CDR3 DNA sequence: TGTGCCAGCAGTAAACAGGGGGGGGCGCAGACCCAGTACTTC. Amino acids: CASSKQGGAQTQYF.

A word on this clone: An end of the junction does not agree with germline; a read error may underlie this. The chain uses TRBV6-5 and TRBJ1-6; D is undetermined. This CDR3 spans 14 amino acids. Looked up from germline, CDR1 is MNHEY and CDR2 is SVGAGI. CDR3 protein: CASSSPSYNSPLHF. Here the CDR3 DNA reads TGTGCCAGCTCAAGTCCCTCCTATAATTCGCCCCTCCACTTT.

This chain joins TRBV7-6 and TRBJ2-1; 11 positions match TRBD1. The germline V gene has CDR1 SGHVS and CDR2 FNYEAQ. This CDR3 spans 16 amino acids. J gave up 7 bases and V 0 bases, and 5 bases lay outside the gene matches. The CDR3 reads CASSLAWDRGMNEQFF. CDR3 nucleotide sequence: TGTGCCAGCAGCTTAGCGTGGGACAGGGGGATGAATGAGCAGTTCTTC.

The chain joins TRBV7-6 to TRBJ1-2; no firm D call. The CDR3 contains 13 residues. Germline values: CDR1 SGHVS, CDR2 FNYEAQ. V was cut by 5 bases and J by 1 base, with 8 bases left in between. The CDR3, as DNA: TGTGCCAGCAGCCCTACAGATAACTATGGCTACACCTTC. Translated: CASSPTDNYGYTF.

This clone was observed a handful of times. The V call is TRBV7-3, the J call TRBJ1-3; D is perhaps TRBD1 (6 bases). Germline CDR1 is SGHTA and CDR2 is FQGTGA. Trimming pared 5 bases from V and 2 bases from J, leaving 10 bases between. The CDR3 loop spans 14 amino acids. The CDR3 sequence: CASSPTGTGNTIYF. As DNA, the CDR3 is TGTGCCAGCAGCCCAACAGGGACTGGAAACACCATATATTTT.

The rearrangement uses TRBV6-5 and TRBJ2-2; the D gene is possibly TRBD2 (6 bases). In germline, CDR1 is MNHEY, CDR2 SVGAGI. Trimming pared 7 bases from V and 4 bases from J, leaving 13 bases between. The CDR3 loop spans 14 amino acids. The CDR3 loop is CASTTGTLTGELFF. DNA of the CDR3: TGTGCCAGCACCACCGGGACTCTCACCGGGGAGCTGTTTTTT.

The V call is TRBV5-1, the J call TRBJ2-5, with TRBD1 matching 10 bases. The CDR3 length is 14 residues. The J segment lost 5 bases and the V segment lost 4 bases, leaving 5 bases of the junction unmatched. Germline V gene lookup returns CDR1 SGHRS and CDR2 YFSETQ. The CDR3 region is CASSGDRGGETQYF. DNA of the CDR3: TGCGCCAGCAGCGGGGACAGGGGTGGGGAGACCCAGTACTTC. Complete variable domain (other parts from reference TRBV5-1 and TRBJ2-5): KAGVTQTPRYLIKTRGQQVTLSCSPISGHRSVSWYQQTPGQGLQFLFEYFSETQRNKGNFPGRFSGRQFSNSRSEMNVSTLELGDSALYLCASSGDRGGETQYFGPGTRLLVL.

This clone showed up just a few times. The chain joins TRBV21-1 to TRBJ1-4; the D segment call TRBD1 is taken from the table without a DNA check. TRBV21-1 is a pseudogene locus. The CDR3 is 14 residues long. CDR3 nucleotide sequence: TGTGCCAGCAGCCTTAAGCAGGGAAGTGAAAAACTGTTTTTT. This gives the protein CASSLKQGSEKLFF.

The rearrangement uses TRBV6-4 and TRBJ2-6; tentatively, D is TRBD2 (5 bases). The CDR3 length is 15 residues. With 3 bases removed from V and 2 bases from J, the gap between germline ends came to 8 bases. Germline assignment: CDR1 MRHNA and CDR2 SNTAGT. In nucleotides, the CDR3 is TGTGCCAGCAGTGAATCCGGGACTGGGGCCAACGTCCTGACTTTC. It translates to CASSESGTGANVLTF.

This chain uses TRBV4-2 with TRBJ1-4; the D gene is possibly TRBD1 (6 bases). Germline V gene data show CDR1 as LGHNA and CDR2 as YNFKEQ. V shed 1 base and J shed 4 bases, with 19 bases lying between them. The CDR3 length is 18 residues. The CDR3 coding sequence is TGTGCCAGCAGCCAAGTAAAAAACAGGGCCTCGTTTAATGAAAAACTGTTTTTT. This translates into CASSQVKNRASFNEKLFF.

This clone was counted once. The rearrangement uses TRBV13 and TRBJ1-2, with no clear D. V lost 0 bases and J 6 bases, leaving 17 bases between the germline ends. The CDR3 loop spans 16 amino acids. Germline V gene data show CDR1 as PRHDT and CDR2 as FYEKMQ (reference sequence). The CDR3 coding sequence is TGTGCCAGCAGCTTAGGATCCGGCCTTACAGACGATGGCTACACCTTC. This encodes CASSLGSGLTDDGYTF.

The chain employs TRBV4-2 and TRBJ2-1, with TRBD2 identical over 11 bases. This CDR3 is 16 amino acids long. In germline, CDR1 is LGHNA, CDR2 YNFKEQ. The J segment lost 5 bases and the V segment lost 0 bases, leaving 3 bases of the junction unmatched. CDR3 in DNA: TGTGCCAGCAGCCAAGAGGGGACTAGCGGCCACAATGAGCAGTTCTTC. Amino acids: CASSQEGTSGHNEQFF.